This T cell receptor beta chain was identified in a study of T cell changes during pregnancy in multiple sclerosis. This table comes from immunoSEQ multiplex PCR, and its TCRdb copy is limited to in-frame clones, with some not included. The sample has around 69,000 clones; more than 90% are singletons. The CDR3 sequence is 16 residues long. Germline lookup yields CDR1 KGHSH and CDR2 LQKENI. J gave up 5 bases and V 6 bases, and 6 bases lay outside the gene matches. The sequence was collected from a female donor in good health, enrolled as a control in a pregnancy study. Sequences were derived from peripheral blood, sampled in the second trimester of pregnancy. The rearrangement joins TRBV18 to TRBJ2-3, with TRBD2 matching 15 bases. The CDR3 sequence: CASSGLAGGPVDTQYF. As DNA, the CDR3 is TGTGCCAGCTCCGGACTAGCGGGGGGGCCGGTAGATACGCAGTATTTT. Drawing the rest from reference TRBV18 and TRBJ2-3, the complete variable domain is NAGVMQNPRHLVRRRGQEARLRCSPMKGHSHVYWYRQLPEEGLKFMVYLQKENIIDESGMPKERFSAEFPKEGPSILRIQQVVRGDSAAYFCASSGLAGGPVDTQYFGPGTRLTVL.